This T cell receptor beta chain was identified during a study of T cell repertoires in cytomegalovirus infection. Study background: A matching HLA type, together with CMV infection, was signaled by public TCR beta signatures.

With respect to this clonotype: Its antigen is as yet unknown.

TCRdb redid the calling of the reads with MiXCR, one entry per CDR3 protein. The sample includes a few hundred thousand distinct CDR3 sequences, 15% to 20% of them seen just once. Study findings and constraints: Based on cumulative public TCR beta family frequency, carriers of CMV plus the relevant HLA were identified. What dominated the ex vivo response were HLA-C-restricted CMV-specific TCR beta clonotypes.

The germline V gene has CDR1 DFQATT and CDR2 SNEGSKA (reference sequence). The CDR3 runs 16 residues. Trimming at V came to 2 bases and at J to 1 base, leaving 8 bases not matched to a gene. Sample: PBMCs. The origin of this receptor is a human donor in good health (CMV status not recorded). Some clones in this sample may be carry-over from other donors' samples. J is TRBJ2-7 and V is TRBV20-1, with 10 positions matching TRBD1. The CDR3 DNA is TGCAGTGCTAGACCTCCGGGACAGGGGTCATCCTACGAGCAGTACTTC. It encodes CSARPPGQGSSYEQYF.